A selection of T cell receptor beta chains follows, all from one sample in a study of spatial heterogeneity in lung cancer. TCRdb re-derived calls from the 5' RACE reads in MiXCR, one entry per CDR3 protein. The table has more than 4,000 distinct CDR3 sequences, around 3.2% seen once. The sequencing used normal lung tissue next to the tumor, collected at surgery. The receptors shown here come from a male donor with early-stage non-small cell lung cancer. Each CDR3 is given with its conserved first and last residue. The order of the fields is V gene, D gene, clone size, J gene, CDR3 DNA, CDR3 protein. The D gene is left open where the match is weak. Some rows mark clone size as missing; the rest say once, few, many or name a class of expanded clone.

v_gene: TRBV20-1
d_gene: TRBD2
abundance: many
j_gene: TRBJ2-1
CDR3nt: TGCAGTGCTAGGGTCTCACCTAGCGGAAGCTCCTACAATGAGCAGTTCTTC
CDR3aa: CSARVSPSGSSYNEQFF

v_gene: TRBV14
d_gene: NA
abundance: medium-sized
j_gene: TRBJ1-6
CDR3nt: TGTGCCAGCAGCCCCCCCGTAGGATCACCCCTCCACTTT
CDR3aa: CASSPPVGSPLHF

v_gene: TRBV14
d_gene: NA
abundance: many
j_gene: TRBJ2-7
CDR3nt: TGTGCCAGCAGCCAAGACCAGGGGTCCTACGAGCAGTACTTC
CDR3aa: CASSQDQGSYEQYF

v_gene: TRBV5-1
d_gene: TRBD1
abundance: medium-sized
j_gene: TRBJ2-1
CDR3nt: TGCGCCAGCAGCCCGGGACAGGCGGTCGGTGATGAGCAGTTCTTC
CDR3aa: CASSPGQAVGDEQFF

v_gene: TRBV5-1
d_gene: NA
abundance: many
j_gene: TRBJ1-1
CDR3nt: TGCGCCAGCAGCTCCCCCAACACTGAAGCTTTCTTT
CDR3aa: CASSSPNTEAFF

v_gene: TRBV6-6
d_gene: TRBD2
abundance: NA
j_gene: TRBJ2-2
CDR3nt: TGTGCCAGCAGTTACACCGGGGGACTAGCGGTCAACACCGGGGAGCTGTTTTTT
CDR3aa: CASSYTGGLAVNTGELFF

v_gene: TRBV5-4
d_gene: TRBD2
abundance: medium-sized
j_gene: TRBJ2-3
CDR3nt: TGTGCCAGCAGCACCTCCAGCGGGGGTAGCACAGATACGCAGTATTTT
CDR3aa: CASSTSSGGSTDTQYF

v_gene: TRBV7-3
d_gene: TRBD2
abundance: many
j_gene: TRBJ2-3
CDR3nt: TGTGCCAGCAGCTTAACTCCGGGAGGGATTGAAGATACGCAGTATTTT
CDR3aa: CASSLTPGGIEDTQYF

v_gene: TRBV3-1
d_gene: TRBD2
abundance: many
j_gene: TRBJ2-2
CDR3nt: TGTGCCAGCAGCCAACCTTCGGACTGGGACTACGTGAACACCGGGGAGCTGTTTTTT
CDR3aa: CASSQPSDWDYVNTGELFF

v_gene: TRBV7-3
d_gene: TRBD2
abundance: many
j_gene: TRBJ2-1
CDR3nt: TGTGCCAGCAGCTTGGGGACTAGCGCCTACAATGAGCAGTTCTTC
CDR3aa: CASSLGTSAYNEQFF

v_gene: TRBV27
d_gene: TRBD1
abundance: medium-sized
j_gene: TRBJ2-2
CDR3nt: TGTGCCAGCACGGACAGGCGTGGCACCGGGGAGCTGTTTTTT
CDR3aa: CASTDRRGTGELFF

v_gene: TRBV2
d_gene: NA
abundance: medium-sized
j_gene: TRBJ1-5
CDR3nt: TGTGCCAGCGGGGCAGAGAGCAATCAGCCCCAGCATTTT
CDR3aa: CASGAESNQPQHF

v_gene: TRBV29-1
d_gene: TRBD1
abundance: many
j_gene: TRBJ1-6
CDR3nt: TGCAGCGCTGGAGACAGGGCAGATTCACCCCTCCACTTT
CDR3aa: CSAGDRADSPLHF

v_gene: TRBV14
d_gene: NA
abundance: NA
j_gene: TRBJ1-2
CDR3nt: TGTGCCAGCAGCCCGTTCGACATCGGCGGCTACACCTTC
CDR3aa: CASSPFDIGGYTF

v_gene: TRBV19
d_gene: NA
abundance: medium-sized
j_gene: TRBJ2-5
CDR3nt: TGTGCCAGTACTAGCACGGGACGCCAGTACTTC
CDR3aa: CASTSTGRQYF

v_gene: TRBV7-2
d_gene: NA
abundance: medium-sized
j_gene: TRBJ2-5
CDR3nt: TGTGCCAGCAGTTCCGGCCTGGGTCCGTCCGGCGGGACCCAGTACTTC
CDR3aa: CASSSGLGPSGGTQYF

v_gene: TRBV6-6
d_gene: NA
abundance: medium-sized
j_gene: TRBJ1-1
CDR3nt: TGTGCCAGCAGTCACAATCGAGAAGCTTTCTTT
CDR3aa: CASSHNREAFF

v_gene: TRBV6-1
d_gene: NA
abundance: medium-sized
j_gene: TRBJ2-5
CDR3nt: TGTGCCAGCACCGAACCCGGACACCTACAAGAGACCCAGTACTTC
CDR3aa: CASTEPGHLQETQYF

v_gene: TRBV6-5
d_gene: TRBD2
abundance: medium-sized
j_gene: TRBJ2-1
CDR3nt: TGTGCCAGCAGTTGGGGACTAGCGGGTGCCAATGAGCAGTTCTTC
CDR3aa: CASSWGLAGANEQFF

v_gene: TRBV28
d_gene: NA
abundance: many
j_gene: TRBJ2-7
CDR3nt: TGTGCCAGCAGTTTACGCCTTGGCGCCAGGCAAAAAGGCGAGCAGTACTTC
CDR3aa: CASSLRLGARQKGEQYF

v_gene: TRBV4-3
d_gene: NA
abundance: medium-sized
j_gene: TRBJ2-5
CDR3nt: TGCGCCAGCAGCCAAGGCCGCCGGGACTACCAAGAGACCCAGTACTTC
CDR3aa: CASSQGRRDYQETQYF

v_gene: TRBV5-6
d_gene: NA
abundance: many
j_gene: TRBJ1-5
CDR3nt: TGTGCCAGCAGCTTGGGACAACGACAGAATCAGCCCCAGCATTTT
CDR3aa: CASSLGQRQNQPQHF

v_gene: TRBV30
d_gene: NA
abundance: medium-sized
j_gene: TRBJ2-3
CDR3nt: TGTGCCTGGAAGGGGTATTCGTCCGATACGCAGTATTTT
CDR3aa: CAWKGYSSDTQYF

v_gene: TRBV12-3/TRBV12-4
d_gene: TRBD2
abundance: many
j_gene: TRBJ2-3
CDR3nt: TGTGCCAGCAGGTCTAGCGGTACGTTAGGTACGCAGTATTTT
CDR3aa: CASRSSGTLGTQYF

v_gene: TRBV6-5
d_gene: NA
abundance: many
j_gene: TRBJ2-5
CDR3nt: TGTGCCAGCAGTCAGAATGCGGTCCAAGAGACCCAGTACTTC
CDR3aa: CASSQNAVQETQYF

v_gene: TRBV12-3/TRBV12-4
d_gene: NA
abundance: medium-sized
j_gene: TRBJ2-3
CDR3nt: TGTGCCAGCAGTTTTGGGCAGAGCACAGATACGCAGTATTTT
CDR3aa: CASSFGQSTDTQYF

v_gene: TRBV3-1
d_gene: TRBD2
abundance: many
j_gene: TRBJ2-3
CDR3nt: TGTGCCAGCAGCCAGAGGACTAGCGGGAGAGGGGATACGCAGTATTTT
CDR3aa: CASSQRTSGRGDTQYF

v_gene: TRBV3-1
d_gene: TRBD2
abundance: medium-sized
j_gene: TRBJ2-1
CDR3nt: TGTGCCAGCAGCCCTTCTCAGATTGGCGGGGGGGCCAGGAATGAGCAGTTCTTC
CDR3aa: CASSPSQIGGGARNEQFF

v_gene: TRBV20-1
d_gene: NA
abundance: many
j_gene: TRBJ1-4
CDR3nt: TGCAGTGCTAGGTTGGGAGCAACTAATGAAAAACTGTTTTTT
CDR3aa: CSARLGATNEKLFF

v_gene: TRBV14
d_gene: NA
abundance: many
j_gene: TRBJ2-5
CDR3nt: TGTGCCAGCAGCCAGGGACTTAATGGCGTTCTCCGGTACTTC
CDR3aa: CASSQGLNGVLRYF

v_gene: TRBV12-3/TRBV12-4
d_gene: NA
abundance: medium-sized
j_gene: TRBJ2-3
CDR3nt: TGTGCCAGCAGTTCCGCAGGGACTCGAGGGAACACAGATACGCAGTATTTT
CDR3aa: CASSSAGTRGNTDTQYF

v_gene: TRBV12-3/TRBV12-4
d_gene: TRBD1
abundance: medium-sized
j_gene: TRBJ2-1
CDR3nt: TGTGCCAGCAGTCCCCGGGACAGGGTCTCGGAGCAGTTCTTC
CDR3aa: CASSPRDRVSEQFF

v_gene: TRBV30
d_gene: NA
abundance: many
j_gene: TRBJ2-4
CDR3nt: TGTGCCTGGAGTGTGGGGGGACAGTTTCAGTACTTC
CDR3aa: CAWSVGGQFQYF

v_gene: TRBV5-1
d_gene: NA
abundance: few
j_gene: TRBJ1-2
CDR3nt: TGCGCCAGCAGCTCCGGGCGGGGAACATTAGAAGGCTATGGCTACACCTTC
CDR3aa: CASSSGRGTLEGYGYTF

v_gene: TRBV3-1
d_gene: TRBD1
abundance: medium-sized
j_gene: TRBJ2-5
CDR3nt: TGTGCCAGCAGGAAGCAGGGGGCGGGGGAGACCCAGTACTTC
CDR3aa: CASRKQGAGETQYF

v_gene: TRBV20-1
d_gene: NA
abundance: NA
j_gene: TRBJ2-7
CDR3nt: TGCAGTGCCCCTGGTCCGGGCGCGGGGAGCGAGCAGTACTTC
CDR3aa: CSAPGPGAGSEQYF

v_gene: TRBV20-1
d_gene: TRBD1
abundance: many
j_gene: TRBJ1-5
CDR3nt: TGCAGTGCTAGAGCAGGGGGGGGACAGCCCCAGCATTTT
CDR3aa: CSARAGGGQPQHF

v_gene: TRBV6-5
d_gene: NA
abundance: medium-sized
j_gene: TRBJ1-1
CDR3nt: TGTGCCAGCACCAAACTTGGGGAATCGAACACTGAAGCTTTCTTT
CDR3aa: CASTKLGESNTEAFF

v_gene: TRBV5-8
d_gene: NA
abundance: medium-sized
j_gene: TRBJ1-1
CDR3nt: TGTGCCAGCAGCTTTGGCTTAAACACTGAAGCTTTCTTT
CDR3aa: CASSFGLNTEAFF

v_gene: TRBV6-5
d_gene: NA
abundance: many
j_gene: TRBJ1-1
CDR3nt: TGTGCCAGCAGTTACTCGGGAGGGGTTAGTGAAGCTTTCTTT
CDR3aa: CASSYSGGVSEAFF

v_gene: TRBV10-3
d_gene: NA
abundance: many
j_gene: TRBJ1-3
CDR3nt: TGTGCCATCAGTGAACCCCCGGTGTACACCATATATTTT
CDR3aa: CAISEPPVYTIYF

v_gene: TRBV7-8
d_gene: NA
abundance: many
j_gene: TRBJ1-1
CDR3nt: TGTGCCAGCAGCTTCACCGGCGGGCCCATGAACACTGAAGCTTTCTTT
CDR3aa: CASSFTGGPMNTEAFF

v_gene: TRBV5-1
d_gene: NA
abundance: NA
j_gene: TRBJ2-3
CDR3nt: TGCGCCAGCAGCCTGGACACGGCCGCAGATACGCAGTATTTT
CDR3aa: CASSLDTAADTQYF

v_gene: TRBV29-1
d_gene: NA
abundance: few
j_gene: TRBJ2-1
CDR3nt: TGCAGCGTTGAGGGGATGGACAGAATTTACAATGAGCAGTTCTTC
CDR3aa: CSVEGMDRIYNEQFF